Listed here is a single T cell receptor (beta chain). Its cognate antigen is unknown. This sample holds PBMCs from about 9.3 ml fresh peripheral blood. The sample originates from a study of T cells in Graves' hyperthyroidism and ophthalmopathy. Study-level findings and limits: The majority of expanded thyroid clonotypes above 0.001 also appeared in blood. Stable hyperthyroidism was told apart from ophthalmopathy by a model built on 13 V-J features. For ophthalmopathy, model prediction preceded onset by a median around six months.

V gave up 10 bases and J gave up 4 bases, with 13 bases separating them. Germline values: CDR1 LNHDA, CDR2 SQIVND (reference sequence). The CDR3 is made up of 13 amino acids. The source material, RNA transcripts, was used to amplify TCR beta CDR3 regions. HTBI primers were used for first-round RT-PCR of the TCR CDR3. One entry per CDR3 protein results from TCRdb running MiXCR on the multiplex PCR reads. The table shows around 520,000 distinct CDR3 sequences, with around a quarter occurring only once. This TCR came from a woman aged 25 to 45 with Graves' ophthalmopathy. This chain uses TRBV19 with TRBJ2-2; D may be TRBD1 or TRBD2 (7 bases each). Specimen: blood. CDR3 nucleotide sequence: TGTGCCACCAGGGGGGGAAGCACCGGGGAGCTGTTTTTT. This sequence encodes CATRGGSTGELFF.